Listed below are T cell receptor beta chains from one sample, sequenced in a study of T-cell reconstitution after alpha-beta-depleted transplantation in children. TCRdb re-derived calls from the PCR reads in MiXCR, one entry per CDR3 protein. The sample holds about 460,000 distinct CDR3 sequences, under 15% seen once. Specimen: PBMCs from the stem cell graft donor, collected from the stem cell graft. The receptors were sampled from a human donor who donated a stem cell graft to a child with combined immunodeficiency. Both conserved end residues are part of each CDR3. The order of the fields is D gene, clone size, V gene, J gene, CDR3 protein, CDR3 DNA. The D gene is left open where the match is weak. Clone sizes are given selectively: once, few, many, or a class where the clone is expanded.

D gene: .; clone size: .; V gene: TRBV29-1; J gene: TRBJ1-4; CDR3 protein: CSATGGTTNEKLFF; CDR3 DNA: TGCAGCGCCACGGGAGGGACTACTAATGAAAAACTGTTTTTT
D gene: TRBD1; clone size: few; V gene: TRBV15; J gene: TRBJ2-1; CDR3 protein: CATSGRGLGNEQFF; CDR3 DNA: TGTGCCACCAGCGGCAGGGGGCTCGGCAATGAGCAGTTCTTC
D gene: TRBD1; clone size: .; V gene: TRBV29-1; J gene: TRBJ2-7; CDR3 protein: CSVEPGDRVYEQYF; CDR3 DNA: TGCAGCGTTGAACCAGGGGACAGGGTCTACGAGCAGTACTTC
D gene: TRBD1; clone size: .; V gene: TRBV7-9; J gene: TRBJ1-1; CDR3 protein: CASVQDRGVNTEAFF; CDR3 DNA: TGTGCCAGCGTTCAAGACAGGGGTGTAAACACTGAAGCTTTCTTT
D gene: .; clone size: many; V gene: TRBV7-8; J gene: TRBJ2-1; CDR3 protein: CASSPVYYNEQFF; CDR3 DNA: TGTGCCAGCAGCCCGGTGTACTACAATGAGCAGTTCTTC
D gene: .; clone size: few; V gene: TRBV7-2; J gene: TRBJ2-1; CDR3 protein: CASSSSPTGSSYNEQFF; CDR3 DNA: TGTGCCAGCAGCTCGAGCCCGACAGGAAGCTCCTACAATGAGCAGTTCTTC
D gene: .; clone size: many; V gene: TRBV6-2/TRBV6-3; J gene: TRBJ1-2; CDR3 protein: CASMGAASPYGYTF; CDR3 DNA: TGTGCCAGCATGGGGGCAGCATCTCCCTATGGCTACACCTTC
D gene: .; clone size: few; V gene: TRBV7-9; J gene: TRBJ2-3; CDR3 protein: CASSSNGGLARNTQYF; CDR3 DNA: TGTGCCAGCAGCTCTAATGGGGGCCTCGCGAGGAATACGCAGTATTTT
D gene: TRBD1; clone size: .; V gene: TRBV4-3; J gene: TRBJ2-1; CDR3 protein: CASSQDFAGQVDNEQFF; CDR3 DNA: TGCGCCAGCAGCCAAGATTTCGCAGGACAGGTTGACAATGAGCAGTTCTTC
D gene: .; clone size: .; V gene: TRBV30; J gene: TRBJ2-5; CDR3 protein: CAWGRQERETQYF; CDR3 DNA: TGTGCCTGGGGAAGACAGGAGCGGGAGACCCAGTACTTC
D gene: TRBD1; clone size: .; V gene: TRBV5-1; J gene: TRBJ2-2; CDR3 protein: CASSLDRGHTGELFF; CDR3 DNA: TGCGCCAGCAGCTTGGACAGGGGGCACACCGGGGAGCTGTTTTTT
D gene: .; clone size: many; V gene: TRBV27; J gene: TRBJ2-3; CDR3 protein: CASARQIFTDTQYF; CDR3 DNA: TGTGCCAGCGCCCGCCAAATTTTCACAGATACGCAGTATTTT